This TCR beta chain was sequenced during a study of blood T cells in healthy people across ages. Germline values: CDR1 DFQATT, CDR2 SNEGSKA (reference sequence). The CDR3 covers 14 residues. The second PCR ran roughly 6 to 11 cycles with a sample-barcoded 5' primer and J-beta primers. TCRdb used MiXCR to reprocess the 5' RACE reads, holding one entry per CDR3 protein. Seen here are around 780,000 distinct CDR3 sequences, roughly 24% observed once, and the top ten hold about 3%. This same sample was also part of a study on T cells of mothers and their children. This second study notes: Using around 1.5 ug per 15 ul, all extracted RNA underwent cDNA synthesis. Over 9 million TCR beta CDR3 reads were obtained from each mother, and 2.5 million to 3.5 million from each child. Related mother-child pairs shared slightly more overlap than unrelated pairs, but the difference was non-significant.

This clonotype was obtained from a boy between 10 and 17 years old in good health. The source material was blood. The gene calls are TRBV20-1 and TRBJ2-5; 7 positions agree with TRBD2. The end of the DNA aligns better with TRBJ2-7, so the J call may be wrong. As DNA, the CDR3 is TGCAGTGCTTCTACCGGGGGGTTCTCCTACGAGCAGTACTTC. Translation: CSASTGGFSYEQYF.